The entry that follows covers one TCR beta chain sequence. As yet, its antigen is unknown. This CDR3 has 13 amino acids. Trimming took 10 bases from V and 4 from J; bases not matched to a gene: 6. Germline assignment: CDR1 ENHRY and CDR2 SYGVKD. The data were taken from a study of cytomegalovirus exposure and HLA in healthy donors. Study-level findings and limits: The later analysis indicated that the majority of CMV-associated TCR beta chains appeared HLA-restricted. As immune exposure information, only CMV serostatus was available.

The study ran its PCR with 60 Vbeta and 13 Jbeta primers. The data were produced by immunoSEQ multiplex PCR, yet TCRdb's version contains in-frame clones alone and is incomplete. Among under 200,000 clones, roughly 80% were seen once, and the ten largest hold approximately 1.5%. The material sequenced was PBMCs. This chain joins TRBV10-3 and TRBJ1-4, with 7 nucleotides matching TRBD1. The source of this sequence is a young woman in good health and CMV-seronegative. CDR3 DNA: TGTGCCACCAGGACAGGAGGTAATGAAAAACTGTTTTTT. This codes for CATRTGGNEKLFF.